This T cell receptor beta chain was sequenced during a study of blood T cell repertoires in COVID-19. Study-level background: T cells, B-cell-depleted T cells, or PBMCs supplied cDNA or gDNA.

The V gene lost 0 bases and the J gene lost 9 bases, with 6 bases spanning the gap. Germline CDR1 reads LGHNA; CDR2 reads YNFKEQ. CDR3 length: 13 residues. Under the authors' procedure: Estimation of nucleated cell counts relied on the amplification of reference gene primers. Some clones are missing from TCRdb's copy, which holds only in-frame ones; the method was immunoSEQ multiplex PCR. V and J calls plus clone size are reproduced from that table; the DNA served to infer D and trimming. The sample comprises 200,000 to 300,000 clones, approximately 89% of which are singletons, and roughly 2.5% rests with the top ten. Living in 24 US areas, the participants were between roughly 18 and 95 years of age. Allocation to cohorts depended on clinical history reported by the participants.

This TCR was sampled from a woman in her forties with acute COVID-19. Sample: PBMCs or T cells enriched from blood (not recorded which). The chain combines TRBV4-2 with TRBJ1-6; tentatively, D is TRBD1 (5 bases). CDR3 sequence (DNA): TGTGCCAGCAGCCAAGAGGGGCGTTCACCCCTCCACTTT. Protein: CASSQEGRSPLHF.